These 21 T cell receptor beta chains were sequenced from one sample in a study of shared clonotypes between healthy human individuals. Only in-frame clones appear in the TCRdb table, and some are missing; sequencing was by immunoSEQ multiplex PCR. The sample shows some 2.3 million clones, about 92% of them seen only once. The material sequenced was naive CD4+ T cells from PBMCs. As to subset: CD45RA+ positively selected. These receptors were collected from a man in his late teens or twenties in good health. Some clones in this sample may be carry-over from other donors' samples.

V gene TRBV7-8 combines with J gene TRBJ2-1, with 9 positions matching TRBD2. The CDR3 has 17 amino acids. With V trimmed by 3 bases and J by 7 bases, 13 bases remained unmatched. Per the germline V gene, CDR1 is SGHVS and CDR2 is FQNEAQ. CDR3 sequence reads: CASSFVWETSGANEQFF. Written as DNA, the CDR3 is TGTGCCAGCAGCTTCGTATGGGAGACTAGCGGAGCAAATGAGCAGTTCTTC.

Regarding this clone: In the same sample, other DNA sequences code for this CDR3. The chain joins TRBV18 to TRBJ2-2; 7 bases map to TRBD1. V lost 3 bases to trimming and J lost 2 bases; unmatched junction nucleotides: 3. CDR1 and CDR2 (germline): KGHSH, LQKENI. The CDR3 runs to 15 residues. Written as DNA, the CDR3 is TGTGCCAGCTCACCGGGACAGACTAACACCGGGGAGCTGTTTTTT. Amino acids: CASSPGQTNTGELFF. The full variable domain, rest sourced from reference TRBV18 and TRBJ2-2, is NAGVMQNPRHLVRRRGQEARLRCSPMKGHSHVYWYRQLPEEGLKFMVYLQKENIIDESGMPKERFSAEFPKEGPSILRIQQVVRGDSAAYFCASSPGQTNTGELFFGEGSRLTVL.

In regard to this clone: This CDR3 is also generated by other DNA sequences in the sample. V gene TRBV28 combines with J gene TRBJ2-7; TRBD1 matches 7 bases. The CDR3 is made up of 15 amino acids. The V and J ends lost 2 bases and 1 base, in that order; junction bases with no gene match: 5. Germline V CDR1 and CDR2: MDHEN, SYDVKM. The CDR3 bases are TGTGCCAGCAGTTTACGGACAGGAATGTCCTACGAGCAGTACTTC. Protein: CASSLRTGMSYEQYF.

This clone was recorded once. The chain joins TRBV4-1 to TRBJ1-1; no reliable D call. The CDR3 is 18 residues long. With 3 bases removed from V and 1 base from J, the gap between germline ends came to 21 bases. Germline values: CDR1 MGHRA, CDR2 YSYEKL. DNA of the CDR3: TGCGCCAGCAGCCATAGGTTGGCCGCGGGCCCGCGGAACACTGAAGCTTTCTTT. Its translation is CASSHRLAAGPRNTEAFF.

This clone occurred once. The CDR3 DNA follows: TGTGCCAGCAGATCTACCCTCGGGGGTCTCTATGGCTACACCTTC. Translated, it gives CASRSTLGGLYGYTF. The chain recombines TRBV6-6 with TRBJ1-2; tentative D call: TRBD1 (5 bases). The germline CDR1 and CDR2 sequences are MNHNY and SVGAGI (reference sequence). This CDR3 contains 15 residues. Between the trimmed V and J ends, which lost 6 bases and 4 bases, there was a span of 18 bases.

The rearrangement links TRBV7-2 to TRBJ2-3; D gene ambiguous. Germline lookup yields CDR1 SGHTA and CDR2 FQGNSA. This CDR3 spans 13 amino acids. V dropped 5 bases and J dropped 5 bases, with 11 bases sitting between them. The CDR3 DNA sequence: TGTGCCAGCAGCCCCGGACCCCGAGATACGCAGTATTTT. This codes for CASSPGPRDTQYF.

J is TRBJ2-7 and V is TRBV5-4; 11 positions match TRBD2. This CDR3 contains 16 residues. Germline CDR1 reads SGHNT; CDR2 reads YYREEE (reference sequence). V shed 2 bases and J 3 bases; nucleotides not matched to a gene: 7. CDR3 in DNA: TGTGCCAGCAGCTTCTCTGCAACTAGCGGGAGCTACGAGCAGTACTTC. Residues: CASSFSATSGSYEQYF.

Notes on this clone: Other DNA sequences in the same sample also yield this CDR3. The chain joins TRBV18 to TRBJ2-1; 7 bases line up with TRBD2. Trimming removed 1 base from V and 7 bases from J; junction bases left unmatched: 1. The CDR3 extends over 13 amino acids. Germline-derived CDR1 and CDR2 are KGHSH and LQKENI. CDR3 amino acids: CASSPRRENEQFF. The CDR3 DNA is TGTGCCAGCTCACCACGGCGGGAGAATGAGCAGTTCTTC.

Note on this clone: This sample includes further DNA sequences coding for the same CDR3. V gene TRBV18 combines with J gene TRBJ2-5; D uncertain. The V and J ends lost 3 bases and 5 bases respectively, with 10 bases between them. CDR3 length: 13 residues. From germline, CDR1 is KGHSH and CDR2 LQKENI. CDR3 in DNA: TGTGCCAGCTCACCGTCGGCGGAGGAGACCCAGTACTTC. This codes for CASSPSAEETQYF.

The V call is TRBV11-2, the J call TRBJ2-1; 15 nucleotides line up with TRBD2. In germline, CDR1 is SGHAT, CDR2 FQNNGV. Trimming removed 1 base from V and 1 base from J; junction bases left unmatched: 2. The CDR3 has 18 amino acids. The CDR3 DNA sequence: TGTGCCAGCAGCTTAGGGGGACTAGCGGGAGGATCCTACAATGAGCAGTTCTTC. Protein: CASSLGGLAGGSYNEQFF.

This clone was recorded only once. V usage is TRBV7-3 and J usage is TRBJ1-1; D may be TRBD1 (5 bases). Germline V gene lookup returns CDR1 SGHTA and CDR2 FQGTGA. The CDR3 sequence is 13 residues long. Trimming removed 5 bases from V and 4 bases from J, with 11 bases in between. For the CDR3, the DNA is TGTGCCAGCAGCCGAACGGGGGTCACTGAAGCTTTCTTT. Protein sequence: CASSRTGVTEAFF.

The chain joins TRBV28 to TRBJ2-7; 7 positions match TRBD2. CDR3 length: 17 amino acids. Germline trimming cut 5 bases from V and 3 bases from J; bases unmatched to any gene: 16. Looked up from germline, CDR1 is MDHEN and CDR2 is SYDVKM. CDR3 nucleotide sequence: TGTGCCAGCAGTCCGCTAACCCTCCGCGGGAGCGTCTACGAGCAGTACTTC. It codes for CASSPLTLRGSVYEQYF.

This clone has a single count. The rearrangement uses TRBV11-3 and TRBJ2-7; no firm D call. V dropped 6 bases and J dropped 5 bases, with 14 bases sitting between them. The length of the CDR3 is 13 residues. Germline CDR1 SGHNT, CDR2 YENEEA. The CDR3 sequence is CASSHTPWDEQYF. The CDR3 region has the DNA TGTGCCAGCAGTCACACTCCCTGGGACGAGCAGTACTTC.

On this clone itself: The sample holds other DNA sequences that translate to the same CDR3. This chain uses TRBV11-2 with TRBJ2-2; D call uncertain. Deletions cut 5 bases from V and 0 bases from J, with 4 bases between. CDR3 length: 13 amino acids. Germline V gives CDR1 SGHAT, CDR2 FQNNGV. This CDR3 is CASSQTNTGELFF. CDR3 DNA: TGTGCCAGCAGCCAGACGAACACCGGGGAGCTGTTTTTT.

The chain combines TRBV9 with TRBJ2-2, with 9 bases fitting TRBD1. The germline CDR1 and CDR2 sequences are SGDLS and YYNGEE. The CDR3 is 16 residues long. Trimming at V came to 3 bases and at J to 4 bases, leaving 7 bases not matched to a gene. Here the CDR3 reads CASSATGGRSTGELFF. In DNA form, the CDR3 reads TGTGCCAGCAGCGCTACAGGGGGCCGTAGCACCGGGGAGCTGTTTTTT. The full variable domain, in which reference TRBV9 and TRBJ2-2 provide the parts outside the CDR3, is DSGVTQTPKHLITATGQRVTLRCSPRSGDLSVYWYQQSLDQGLQFLIQYYNGEERAKGNILERFSAQQFPDLHSELNLSSLELGDSALYFCASSATGGRSTGELFFGEGSRLTVL.

The chain couples TRBV5-5 to TRBJ2-3, with D tentatively TRBD1 (6 bases). Germline V CDR1 and CDR2: SGHKS, YYEKEE (reference sequence). Trimming removed 0 bases from V and 4 bases from J, with 9 bases in between. The length of the CDR3 is 14 residues. CDR3 bases: TGTGCCAGCAGCTTGGACAGGGCCCCAGATACGCAGTATTTT. Protein sequence: CASSLDRAPDTQYF.

This rearrangement joins TRBV5-1 to TRBJ1-2, with 9 bases fitting TRBD1. The junction had 15 bases not matched to a gene; V was cut back by 2 bases and J by 4 bases. CDR3 length: 18 residues. Germline-derived CDR1 and CDR2 are SGHRS and YFSETQ. In DNA, the CDR3 is TGCGCCAGCAGCTTCGAATTATTACAGGGGGCGAAGGTCTATGGCTACACCTTC. Amino acid sequence: CASSFELLQGAKVYGYTF. The full variable domain, its missing parts supplied by reference TRBV5-1 and TRBJ1-2, is KAGVTQTPRYLIKTRGQQVTLSCSPISGHRSVSWYQQTPGQGLQFLFEYFSETQRNKGNFPGRFSGRQFSNSRSEMNVSTLELGDSALYLCASSFELLQGAKVYGYTFGSGTRLTVV.

J is TRBJ2-1 and V is TRBV11-1, with TRBD2 matching 9 bases. The CDR3 is 18 amino acids. Per the germline V gene, CDR1 is SGHAT and CDR2 is FQDESV (reference sequence). V dropped 2 bases and J dropped 5; count of bases not matched to a gene: 13. CDR3 coding DNA: TGTGCCAGCAGCTTAAGGTCTAGGGCTAGCGGGGCCCACAATGAGCAGTTCTTC. Residues: CASSLRSRASGAHNEQFF.

About this clone: Other DNA sequences in the same sample also yield this CDR3. V gene TRBV7-2 combines with J gene TRBJ1-1; TRBD1 is a possible D gene (5 bases). The CDR3 has 14 amino acids. V dropped 1 base and J dropped 1 base, with 7 bases sitting between them. CDR1 and CDR2 (germline): SGHTA, FQGNSA. The CDR3 DNA reads TGTGCCAGCAGCTTAGTGGGGGGGAACACTGAAGCTTTCTTT. This encodes CASSLVGGNTEAFF.

The genes are TRBV28 and TRBJ2-2, with D tentatively TRBD2 (6 bases). V was shortened by 8 bases and J by 7 bases, with 17 bases between the two germline ends. Germline CDR1 and CDR2: MDHEN and SYDVKM. The CDR3 runs 14 residues. As DNA, the CDR3 is TGTGCCAGCCGGGGGTCACCCCGAGGCGGGGAGCTGTTTTTT. Its translation is CASRGSPRGGELFF.

The V gene is TRBV11-2, the J gene TRBJ2-1; D possibly corresponds to TRBD2 (6 bases). Trimming took 8 bases from V and 0 from J, leaving 11 bases between them. Germline loops: CDR1 SGHAT, CDR2 FQNNGV. This CDR3 spans 14 amino acids. This CDR3 is CASLAGSSYNEQFF. CDR3 bases: TGTGCCAGCCTGGCGGGAAGCTCCTACAATGAGCAGTTCTTC.